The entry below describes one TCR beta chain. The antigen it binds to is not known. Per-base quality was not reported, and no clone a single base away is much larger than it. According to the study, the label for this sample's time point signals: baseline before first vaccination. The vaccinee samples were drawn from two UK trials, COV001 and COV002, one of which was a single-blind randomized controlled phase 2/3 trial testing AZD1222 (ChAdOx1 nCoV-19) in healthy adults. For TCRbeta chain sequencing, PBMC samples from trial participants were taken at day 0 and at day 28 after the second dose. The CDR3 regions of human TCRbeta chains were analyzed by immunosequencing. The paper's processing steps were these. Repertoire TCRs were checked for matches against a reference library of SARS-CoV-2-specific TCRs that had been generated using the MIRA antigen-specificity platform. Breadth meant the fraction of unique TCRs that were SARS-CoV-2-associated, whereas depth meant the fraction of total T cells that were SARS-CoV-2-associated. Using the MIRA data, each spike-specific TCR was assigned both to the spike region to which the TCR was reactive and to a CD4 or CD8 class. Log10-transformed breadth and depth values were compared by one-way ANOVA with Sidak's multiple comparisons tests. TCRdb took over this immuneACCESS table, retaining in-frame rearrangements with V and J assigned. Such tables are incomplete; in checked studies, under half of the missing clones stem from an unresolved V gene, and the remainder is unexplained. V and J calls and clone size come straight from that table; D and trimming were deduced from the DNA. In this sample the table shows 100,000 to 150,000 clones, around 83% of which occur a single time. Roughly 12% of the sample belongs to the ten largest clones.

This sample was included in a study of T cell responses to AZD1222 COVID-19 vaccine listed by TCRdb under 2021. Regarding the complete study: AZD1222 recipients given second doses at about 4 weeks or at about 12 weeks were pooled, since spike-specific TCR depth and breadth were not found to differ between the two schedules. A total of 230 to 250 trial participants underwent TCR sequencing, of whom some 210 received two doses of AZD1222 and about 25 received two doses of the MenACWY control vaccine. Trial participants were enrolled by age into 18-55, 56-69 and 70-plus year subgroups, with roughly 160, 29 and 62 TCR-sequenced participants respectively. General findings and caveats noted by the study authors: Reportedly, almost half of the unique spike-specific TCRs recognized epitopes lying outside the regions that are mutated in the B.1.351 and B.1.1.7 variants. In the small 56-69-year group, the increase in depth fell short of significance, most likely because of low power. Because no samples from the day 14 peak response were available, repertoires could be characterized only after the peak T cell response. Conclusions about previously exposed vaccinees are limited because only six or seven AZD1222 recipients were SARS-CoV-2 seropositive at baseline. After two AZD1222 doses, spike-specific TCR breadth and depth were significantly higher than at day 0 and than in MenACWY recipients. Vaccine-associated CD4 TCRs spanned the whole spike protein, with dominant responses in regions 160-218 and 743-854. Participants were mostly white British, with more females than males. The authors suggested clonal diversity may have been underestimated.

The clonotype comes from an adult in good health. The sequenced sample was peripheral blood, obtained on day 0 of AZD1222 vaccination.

The nucleotide sequence is TGTGCCAGCAGCTTAACCGGGACTAGCTTGGGGGTTGAGCAGTTCTTC. Translated, this gives CASSLTGTSLGVEQFF. The V and J segments used are TRBV7-6 and TRBJ2-1; 9 bases in the middle match TRBD2. From cysteine to phenylalanine, the CDR3 is 16 amino acids long. The retained sequence is limited to the CDR3, 48 bases, with the frame set at the first base. Via the germline V gene, CDR1 is SGHVS and CDR2 FNYEAQ. The junction shows trimming of 2 bases on V and 9 bases on J, and the gene matches do not reach 11 bases of it.